The subject of this entry is one TCR beta chain. This entry belongs to a study of blood T cell repertoires in COVID-19. The overall study: COVID-19 samples, acute and convalescent, were from the United States, Italy and Spain. T cells, B-cell-depleted T cells, or PBMCs supplied cDNA or gDNA.

As originally analysed: Estimation of nucleated cell counts was performed using reference gene primer amplification. Assay: immunoSEQ multiplex PCR; the TCRdb copy retains only in-frame clones and omits some. D and trimming were read from the DNA, whereas the V and J calls and clone size are those reported in that table. Of roughly 320,000 clones listed, approximately 85% are singletons. CDR3 size: 19 residues. In germline, CDR1 is SGHRS, CDR2 YFSETQ. V lost 4 bases, J lost 0 bases, and 23 bases lay in between. V usage is TRBV5-1 and J usage is TRBJ1-3; the D gene is possibly TRBD1 (5 bases). The sequence derives from a human donor in a cohort sampled during active COVID-19. The source material was peripheral blood. In nucleotides, the CDR3 is TGCGCCAGCAGCCCCCAGGGCCCCACCGACAGATTCTCTGGAAACACCATATATTTT. Translated: CASSPQGPTDRFSGNTIYF.